The 21 T cell receptor beta chains reported below all come from one sample, sequenced in a study of prognosis after radiotherapy for stage I lung cancer. TCR beta CDR3 amplification from genomic DNA was performed by two-round multiplex PCR. For every TRBV and TRBJ gene, a specific primer was used in first-round PCR. TCRdb re-derived calls from the multiplex PCR reads in MiXCR, one entry per CDR3 protein. The sample yields about 27,000 distinct CDR3 sequences, 35% to 55% seen once. The sequenced sample was PBMCs, obtained before or after stereotactic body radiation therapy (not recorded which). The receptors were sampled from a donor older than 45 with non-small cell lung cancer.

This clonotype was counted ten times or more. The chain employs TRBV19 and TRBJ2-1, with D uncertain. Germline V gives CDR1 LNHDA, CDR2 SQIVND (reference sequence). This CDR3 contains 15 residues. Trimming removed 3 bases at V and 4 bases at J, with 13 bases between. CDR3 amino acids: CASSMEPSAYNEQFF. CDR3 DNA: TGTGCCAGTAGTATGGAGCCGAGTGCTTACAATGAGCAGTTCTTC.

This clonotype was seen ten or more times. The V and J genes are TRBV5-5 and TRBJ2-3; 16 nucleotides agree with TRBD2. With 5 bases clipped from V and 2 bases from J, the junction kept 20 bases outside the gene matches. The CDR3 is 22 residues long. The V gene's germline CDR1 is SGHKS and CDR2 YYEKEE (reference sequence). The CDR3, as DNA: TGTGCCAGCAGATGGAAGGGTCCGGGACTAGCGGGAGGGCCGGGACCCACAGATACGCAGTATTTT. This sequence encodes CASRWKGPGLAGGPGPTDTQYF.

This clonotype occurred many times. The chain combines TRBV2 with TRBJ2-7; 7 nucleotides align to TRBD1. V trimming: 6 bases; J trimming: 4 bases; junction bases outside the gene matches: 6. CDR1 and CDR2 (germline): SNHLY, FYNNEI. This CDR3 region has 13 residues. In DNA, the CDR3 is TGTGCCAGCAGCCTCGTGACAGGGTACGAGCAGTACTTC. Encoded protein: CASSLVTGYEQYF. Full variable domain (outside the CDR3, taken from reference TRBV2 and TRBJ2-7): EPEVTQTPSHQVTQMGQEVILRCVPISNHLYFYWYRQILGQKVEFLVSFYNNEISEKSEIFDDQFSVERPDGSNFTLKIRSTKLEDSAMYFCASSLVTGYEQYFGPGTRLTVT.

About this clonotype itself: This likely came from a read error, as a far larger clone is one base away. The chain couples TRBV6-9 to TRBJ1-2; D is possibly TRBD1 (5 bases). The ends were cut back, 7 bases at V and 2 bases at J, with 17 bases in the middle. This CDR3 has 15 amino acids. Looked up from germline, CDR1 is MNHGY and CDR2 is SVAAGI. DNA for the CDR3: TGTGCCAGCACCTTCGACGGGGGAGGGAACTATGGCTACACCTTC. Its translation is CASTFDGGGNYGYTF.

CDR3 bases: TGTGCCATCAGCTCCCGGGACAGAACTTCATACGAGCAGTACTTC. Its protein is CAISSRDRTSYEQYF. The chain links TRBV10-3 to TRBJ2-7; 7 bases match TRBD1. CDR3 length: 15 residues. The V gene's germline CDR1 is ENHRY and CDR2 SYGVKD. Losses at the gene ends were 6 bases for V and 4 bases for J; bases not matched to a gene: 12.

Note on this clonotype: A much larger clone lies a single base off, so this may be a read error. Here the CDR3 reads CASSLRQVSFADTQYF. In nucleotides, the CDR3 is TGTGCCAGCAGCTTGAGACAGGTTAGTTTTGCAGATACGCAGTATTTT. This chain connects TRBV5-6 to TRBJ2-3, with D tentatively TRBD1 (6 bases). Germline V gives CDR1 SGHDT, CDR2 YYEEEE. The length of the CDR3 is 16 residues. Trimming removed 1 base from V and 4 bases from J, with 16 bases in between.

This clonotype occurred many times. V gene TRBV7-3 combines with J gene TRBJ2-1; D is ambiguous. CDR3 length: 16 amino acids. Germline V gene data show CDR1 as SGHTA and CDR2 as FQGTGA. Trimming took off 0 bases at V and 6 bases at J, with 15 bases between the two ends. In DNA form, the CDR3 reads TGTGCCAGCAGCTTAACGCGGACCGCCCTCGGCAATGAGCAGTTCTTC. Residues: CASSLTRTALGNEQFF.

In the case of this clonotype: A much larger clone is a single base away; this may be a read error. J is TRBJ1-2 and V is TRBV4-2; 7 bases match TRBD1. Germline CDR1 is LGHNA and CDR2 is YNFKEQ. With V trimmed by 2 bases and J by 11 bases, 11 bases remained unmatched. The CDR3 contains 14 residues. CDR3 DNA sequence: TGTGCCAGCAGCCAATATAGGGAGACAGGGATGTACACCTTC. This translates into CASSQYRETGMYTF.

This clonotype was seen many times. The V gene is TRBV30, the J gene TRBJ2-1; 8 bases line up with TRBD1. This CDR3 comprises 13 residues. V lost 4 bases to trimming and J lost 4 bases; unmatched junction nucleotides: 3. In germline, CDR1 is GTSNPN, CDR2 SVGIG (reference sequence). The CDR3 reads CAWTRQGYNEQFF. CDR3 coding DNA: TGTGCCTGGACTAGACAGGGGTACAATGAGCAGTTCTTC.

The chain couples TRBV5-1 to TRBJ2-5; 10 bases map to TRBD1. V was clipped by 4 bases and J by 8 bases; unmatched bases: 8. The germline V gene has CDR1 SGHRS and CDR2 YFSETQ. The CDR3 length is 14 residues. This chain's CDR3 is CASSLRTGGDTQYF. The CDR3 nucleotides are TGCGCCAGCAGCCTAAGGACAGGGGGGGACACCCAGTACTTC. The entire variable domain, with the rest obtained from reference TRBV5-1 and TRBJ2-5, is as follows: KAGVTQTPRYLIKTRGQQVTLSCSPISGHRSVSWYQQTPGQGLQFLFEYFSETQRNKGNFPGRFSGRQFSNSRSEMNVSTLELGDSALYLCASSLRTGGDTQYFGPGTRLLVL.

Notes on this clonotype: A much larger clone sits a single nucleotide away, making a read error possible. The chain recombines TRBV7-2 with TRBJ2-7; the match to TRBD2 covers 10 bases. Germline V gene lookup returns CDR1 SGHTA and CDR2 FQGNSA. The CDR3 spans 15 residues. The CDR3 DNA follows: TGTGCCAGCAGCTTAGAGTCTAGCGGGGGCTACGAGCAGTGCTTC. This gives the protein CASSLESSGGYEQCF.

The chain joins TRBV3-1 to TRBJ2-2; 12 nucleotides align to TRBD2. The length of the CDR3 is 15 residues. Germline-derived CDR1 and CDR2 are LGHDT and YNNKEL (reference sequence). Unmatched junction bases numbered 0, after V lost 1 base and J lost 6 bases. DNA for the CDR3: TGTGCCAGCAGCCAAGGACTAGCGGGAGCCGGGGAGCTGTTTTTT. Translated: CASSQGLAGAGELFF.

This clonotype was found many times. V and J are TRBV19 and TRBJ2-5; TRBD2 matches 9 bases. CDR1 is LNHDA, CDR2 SQIVND, per germline (reference sequence). The CDR3 sequence is 16 residues long. V was clipped by 1 base and J by 3 bases; unmatched bases: 6. The CDR3, as DNA: TGTGCCAGTAGTATAGGTCCCCTAGCGGGGAAAGAGACCCAGTACTTC. Its translation is CASSIGPLAGKETQYF.

Sample share makes this clonotype medium-sized (0.01 to 0.1%). The chain is built from TRBV28 and TRBJ2-1; 8 bases map to TRBD2. Germline CDR1 reads MDHEN; CDR2 reads SYDVKM. J lost 0 bases, V lost 4 bases, and 5 bases had no gene match. This CDR3 comprises 16 residues. The CDR3 region is CASSSSGPSSYNEQFF. The CDR3 DNA reads as TGTGCCAGCAGTTCTAGCGGGCCGAGCTCCTACAATGAGCAGTTCTTC.

Relative to its sample, this clonotype is medium-sized. This rearrangement joins TRBV7-8 to TRBJ1-2; a weak D match, TRBD1 (6 bases). Germline V lookup: CDR1 SGHVS, CDR2 FQNEAQ. CDR3 length: 14 residues. The germline V and J ends were trimmed by 3 bases and 5 bases, with 13 bases remaining between them. The CDR3 here is CASSFTPGAYGYTF. DNA of the CDR3: TGTGCCAGCAGCTTTACCCCGGGGGCTTATGGCTACACCTTC.

With respect to this clonotype: The junction shows a germline mismatch at one end, possibly a read error. V usage is TRBV15 and J usage is TRBJ1-1; 7 bases are a match to TRBD1. Germline CDR1 and CDR2: LNHNV and YYDKDF (reference sequence). The CDR3 extends over 14 amino acids. As DNA, the CDR3 is TGTGACACCAAAACGGGACAGCGGAACACTGAAGCTTTCTTT. This encodes CDTKTGQRNTEAFF.

This clonotype has just one count. The CDR3 DNA reads TGTGCCAGCATATACAGGTGGGGTACCGGGGAGCTGTTTTTT. This translates into CASIYRWGTGELFF. The chain links TRBV28 to TRBJ2-2; the D gene is possibly TRBD1 (5 bases). This CDR3 contains 14 residues. Looked up from germline, CDR1 is MDHEN and CDR2 is SYDVKM. Trimming took 7 bases from V and 5 from J, leaving 14 bases between them. Full variable domain (outside the CDR3, taken from reference TRBV28 and TRBJ2-2): DVKVTQSSRYLVKRTGEKVFLECVQDMDHENMFWYRQDPGLGLRLIYFSYDVKMKEKGDIPEGYSVSREKKERFSLILESASTNQTSMYLCASIYRWGTGELFFGEGSRLTVL.

This chain joins TRBV7-3 and TRBJ2-3; possibly TRBD2 for D (7 bases). The CDR3 contains 16 residues. Germline CDR1 and CDR2: SGHTA and FQGTGA. V dropped 5 bases and J dropped 5 bases, with 20 bases sitting between them. Here the CDR3 reads CASSPQGSSGRDTQYF. DNA of the CDR3: TGTGCCAGCAGCCCCCAGGGGAGTAGCGGGCGAGATACGCAGTATTTT.

In its sample, this clonotype is medium-sized (0.01 to 0.1%). The genes are TRBV6-1 and TRBJ1-5; TRBD1 is a possible D gene (6 bases). CDR1 is MNHNS, CDR2 SASEGT, per germline. V dropped 5 bases and J dropped 7 bases, with 12 bases sitting between them. The CDR3 has 13 residues. CDR3 loop: CASSPTGIQPQHF. Here the CDR3 DNA reads TGTGCCAGCAGTCCCACAGGGATACAGCCCCAGCATTTT.

Ten or more counts support this clonotype. The chain uses TRBV5-4 and TRBJ2-3; no clear D. The length of the CDR3 is 12 residues. Germline V gene data show CDR1 as SGHNT and CDR2 as YYREEE (reference sequence). The V end was cut by 5 bases, the J end by 9 bases, with 13 bases between. In nucleotides, the CDR3 is TGTGCCAGCAGGAACGACGGGTTGACGCAGTATTTT. This codes for CASRNDGLTQYF.

This clonotype came up many times. The rearrangement joins TRBV11-2 to TRBJ2-3, with 11 bases lining up with TRBD2. The CDR3 length is 16 residues. Germline loops: CDR1 SGHAT, CDR2 FQNNGV. The junction had 5 bases not matched to a gene; V was cut back by 1 base and J by 5 bases. In DNA form, the CDR3 reads TGTGCCAGCAGCTTAGTTAGCGGGGGGGCAGTAGATACGCAGTATTTT. Protein product: CASSLVSGGAVDTQYF.